The sequence of this TCR beta chain was determined in a study of T cell responses to AZD1222 COVID-19 vaccine. General study findings and limits: Mapped onto spike, vaccine-associated CD4 TCRs spanned it and were dominant at 160-218 and 743-854. Reportedly, nearly half the spike-specific TCRs target unmutated variant regions.

Concerning this clone itself: The antigen remains unidentified.

The CDR3 is made up of 16 amino acids. Germline V gene sequence: CDR1 SEHNR, CDR2 FQNEAQ (reference sequence). The ends lost 5 bases at V and 2 bases at J; junction bases unmatched: 8. Repertoires were generated with immunoSEQ multiplex PCR, while TCRdb's copy carries only in-frame clones and drops some. The data contain around 100,000 clones, nearly 90% of them singletons. The rearrangement uses TRBV7-9 and TRBJ2-3, with 9 nucleotides matching TRBD2. This material consisted of peripheral blood, taken 28 days after the second AZD1222 dose. The TCR sequence derives from an adult who received the AZD1222 COVID-19 vaccine. CDR3 bases: TGTGCCAGCAGCCCCGTTCTAGCGGGGACCACAGATACGCAGTATTTT. As protein: CASSPVLAGTTDTQYF.